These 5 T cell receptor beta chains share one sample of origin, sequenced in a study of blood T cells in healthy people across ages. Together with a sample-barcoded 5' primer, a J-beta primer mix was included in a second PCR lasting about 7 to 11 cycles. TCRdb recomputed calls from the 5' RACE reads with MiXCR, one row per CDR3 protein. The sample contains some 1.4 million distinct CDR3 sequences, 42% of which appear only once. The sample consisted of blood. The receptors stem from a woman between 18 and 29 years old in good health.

The CDR3 coding sequence is TGTACCAGCAGTGTCCGGGCGGGAGGAAATGAATACGAGCAGTACTTC. Amino acid sequence: CTSSVRAGGNEYEQYF. The chain recombines TRBV7-2 with TRBJ2-7, with 8 nucleotides matching TRBD2. Germline V lookup: CDR1 SGHTA, CDR2 FQGNSA. V lost 6 bases and J lost 4; bases outside the gene matches: 14. The CDR3 extends over 16 amino acids. The whole variable domain, filled in from reference TRBV7-2 and TRBJ2-7, reads GAGVSQSPSNKVTEKGKDVELRCDPISGHTALYWYRQSLGQGLEFLIYFQGNSAPDKSGLPSDRFSAERTGGSVSTLTIQRTQQEDSAVYLCTSSVRAGGNEYEQYFGPGTRLTVT.

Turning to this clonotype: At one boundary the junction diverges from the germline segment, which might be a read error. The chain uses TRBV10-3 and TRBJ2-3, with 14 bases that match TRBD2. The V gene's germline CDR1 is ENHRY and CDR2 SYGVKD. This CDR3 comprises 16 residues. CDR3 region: CAISGLAGGSADMQYF. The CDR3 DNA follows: TGTGCCATCAGCGGACTAGCGGGAGGTTCGGCAGATATGCAGTATTTT.

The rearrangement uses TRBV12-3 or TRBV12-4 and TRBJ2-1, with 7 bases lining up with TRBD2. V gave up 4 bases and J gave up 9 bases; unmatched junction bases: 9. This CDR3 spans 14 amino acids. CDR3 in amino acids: CASSSGLPGVEQFF. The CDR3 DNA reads TGTGCCAGCAGTTCGGGACTACCGGGGGTTGAGCAGTTCTTC.

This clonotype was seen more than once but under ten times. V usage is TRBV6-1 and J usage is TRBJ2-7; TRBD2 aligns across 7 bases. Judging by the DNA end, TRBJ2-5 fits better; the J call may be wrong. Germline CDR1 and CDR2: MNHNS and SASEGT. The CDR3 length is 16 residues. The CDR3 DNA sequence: TGTGCCAGCAGTGAATCGACGGGAGGCCTCCGAGAGACCCAGTACTTC. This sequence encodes CASSESTGGLRETQYF.

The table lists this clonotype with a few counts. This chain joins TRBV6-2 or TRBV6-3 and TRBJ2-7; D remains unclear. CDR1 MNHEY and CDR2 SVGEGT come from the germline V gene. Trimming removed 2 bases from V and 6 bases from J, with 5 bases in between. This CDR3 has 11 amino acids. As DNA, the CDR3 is TGTGCCAGCAGTTACGTAGGCGAGCAGTACTTC. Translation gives CASSYVGEQYF.